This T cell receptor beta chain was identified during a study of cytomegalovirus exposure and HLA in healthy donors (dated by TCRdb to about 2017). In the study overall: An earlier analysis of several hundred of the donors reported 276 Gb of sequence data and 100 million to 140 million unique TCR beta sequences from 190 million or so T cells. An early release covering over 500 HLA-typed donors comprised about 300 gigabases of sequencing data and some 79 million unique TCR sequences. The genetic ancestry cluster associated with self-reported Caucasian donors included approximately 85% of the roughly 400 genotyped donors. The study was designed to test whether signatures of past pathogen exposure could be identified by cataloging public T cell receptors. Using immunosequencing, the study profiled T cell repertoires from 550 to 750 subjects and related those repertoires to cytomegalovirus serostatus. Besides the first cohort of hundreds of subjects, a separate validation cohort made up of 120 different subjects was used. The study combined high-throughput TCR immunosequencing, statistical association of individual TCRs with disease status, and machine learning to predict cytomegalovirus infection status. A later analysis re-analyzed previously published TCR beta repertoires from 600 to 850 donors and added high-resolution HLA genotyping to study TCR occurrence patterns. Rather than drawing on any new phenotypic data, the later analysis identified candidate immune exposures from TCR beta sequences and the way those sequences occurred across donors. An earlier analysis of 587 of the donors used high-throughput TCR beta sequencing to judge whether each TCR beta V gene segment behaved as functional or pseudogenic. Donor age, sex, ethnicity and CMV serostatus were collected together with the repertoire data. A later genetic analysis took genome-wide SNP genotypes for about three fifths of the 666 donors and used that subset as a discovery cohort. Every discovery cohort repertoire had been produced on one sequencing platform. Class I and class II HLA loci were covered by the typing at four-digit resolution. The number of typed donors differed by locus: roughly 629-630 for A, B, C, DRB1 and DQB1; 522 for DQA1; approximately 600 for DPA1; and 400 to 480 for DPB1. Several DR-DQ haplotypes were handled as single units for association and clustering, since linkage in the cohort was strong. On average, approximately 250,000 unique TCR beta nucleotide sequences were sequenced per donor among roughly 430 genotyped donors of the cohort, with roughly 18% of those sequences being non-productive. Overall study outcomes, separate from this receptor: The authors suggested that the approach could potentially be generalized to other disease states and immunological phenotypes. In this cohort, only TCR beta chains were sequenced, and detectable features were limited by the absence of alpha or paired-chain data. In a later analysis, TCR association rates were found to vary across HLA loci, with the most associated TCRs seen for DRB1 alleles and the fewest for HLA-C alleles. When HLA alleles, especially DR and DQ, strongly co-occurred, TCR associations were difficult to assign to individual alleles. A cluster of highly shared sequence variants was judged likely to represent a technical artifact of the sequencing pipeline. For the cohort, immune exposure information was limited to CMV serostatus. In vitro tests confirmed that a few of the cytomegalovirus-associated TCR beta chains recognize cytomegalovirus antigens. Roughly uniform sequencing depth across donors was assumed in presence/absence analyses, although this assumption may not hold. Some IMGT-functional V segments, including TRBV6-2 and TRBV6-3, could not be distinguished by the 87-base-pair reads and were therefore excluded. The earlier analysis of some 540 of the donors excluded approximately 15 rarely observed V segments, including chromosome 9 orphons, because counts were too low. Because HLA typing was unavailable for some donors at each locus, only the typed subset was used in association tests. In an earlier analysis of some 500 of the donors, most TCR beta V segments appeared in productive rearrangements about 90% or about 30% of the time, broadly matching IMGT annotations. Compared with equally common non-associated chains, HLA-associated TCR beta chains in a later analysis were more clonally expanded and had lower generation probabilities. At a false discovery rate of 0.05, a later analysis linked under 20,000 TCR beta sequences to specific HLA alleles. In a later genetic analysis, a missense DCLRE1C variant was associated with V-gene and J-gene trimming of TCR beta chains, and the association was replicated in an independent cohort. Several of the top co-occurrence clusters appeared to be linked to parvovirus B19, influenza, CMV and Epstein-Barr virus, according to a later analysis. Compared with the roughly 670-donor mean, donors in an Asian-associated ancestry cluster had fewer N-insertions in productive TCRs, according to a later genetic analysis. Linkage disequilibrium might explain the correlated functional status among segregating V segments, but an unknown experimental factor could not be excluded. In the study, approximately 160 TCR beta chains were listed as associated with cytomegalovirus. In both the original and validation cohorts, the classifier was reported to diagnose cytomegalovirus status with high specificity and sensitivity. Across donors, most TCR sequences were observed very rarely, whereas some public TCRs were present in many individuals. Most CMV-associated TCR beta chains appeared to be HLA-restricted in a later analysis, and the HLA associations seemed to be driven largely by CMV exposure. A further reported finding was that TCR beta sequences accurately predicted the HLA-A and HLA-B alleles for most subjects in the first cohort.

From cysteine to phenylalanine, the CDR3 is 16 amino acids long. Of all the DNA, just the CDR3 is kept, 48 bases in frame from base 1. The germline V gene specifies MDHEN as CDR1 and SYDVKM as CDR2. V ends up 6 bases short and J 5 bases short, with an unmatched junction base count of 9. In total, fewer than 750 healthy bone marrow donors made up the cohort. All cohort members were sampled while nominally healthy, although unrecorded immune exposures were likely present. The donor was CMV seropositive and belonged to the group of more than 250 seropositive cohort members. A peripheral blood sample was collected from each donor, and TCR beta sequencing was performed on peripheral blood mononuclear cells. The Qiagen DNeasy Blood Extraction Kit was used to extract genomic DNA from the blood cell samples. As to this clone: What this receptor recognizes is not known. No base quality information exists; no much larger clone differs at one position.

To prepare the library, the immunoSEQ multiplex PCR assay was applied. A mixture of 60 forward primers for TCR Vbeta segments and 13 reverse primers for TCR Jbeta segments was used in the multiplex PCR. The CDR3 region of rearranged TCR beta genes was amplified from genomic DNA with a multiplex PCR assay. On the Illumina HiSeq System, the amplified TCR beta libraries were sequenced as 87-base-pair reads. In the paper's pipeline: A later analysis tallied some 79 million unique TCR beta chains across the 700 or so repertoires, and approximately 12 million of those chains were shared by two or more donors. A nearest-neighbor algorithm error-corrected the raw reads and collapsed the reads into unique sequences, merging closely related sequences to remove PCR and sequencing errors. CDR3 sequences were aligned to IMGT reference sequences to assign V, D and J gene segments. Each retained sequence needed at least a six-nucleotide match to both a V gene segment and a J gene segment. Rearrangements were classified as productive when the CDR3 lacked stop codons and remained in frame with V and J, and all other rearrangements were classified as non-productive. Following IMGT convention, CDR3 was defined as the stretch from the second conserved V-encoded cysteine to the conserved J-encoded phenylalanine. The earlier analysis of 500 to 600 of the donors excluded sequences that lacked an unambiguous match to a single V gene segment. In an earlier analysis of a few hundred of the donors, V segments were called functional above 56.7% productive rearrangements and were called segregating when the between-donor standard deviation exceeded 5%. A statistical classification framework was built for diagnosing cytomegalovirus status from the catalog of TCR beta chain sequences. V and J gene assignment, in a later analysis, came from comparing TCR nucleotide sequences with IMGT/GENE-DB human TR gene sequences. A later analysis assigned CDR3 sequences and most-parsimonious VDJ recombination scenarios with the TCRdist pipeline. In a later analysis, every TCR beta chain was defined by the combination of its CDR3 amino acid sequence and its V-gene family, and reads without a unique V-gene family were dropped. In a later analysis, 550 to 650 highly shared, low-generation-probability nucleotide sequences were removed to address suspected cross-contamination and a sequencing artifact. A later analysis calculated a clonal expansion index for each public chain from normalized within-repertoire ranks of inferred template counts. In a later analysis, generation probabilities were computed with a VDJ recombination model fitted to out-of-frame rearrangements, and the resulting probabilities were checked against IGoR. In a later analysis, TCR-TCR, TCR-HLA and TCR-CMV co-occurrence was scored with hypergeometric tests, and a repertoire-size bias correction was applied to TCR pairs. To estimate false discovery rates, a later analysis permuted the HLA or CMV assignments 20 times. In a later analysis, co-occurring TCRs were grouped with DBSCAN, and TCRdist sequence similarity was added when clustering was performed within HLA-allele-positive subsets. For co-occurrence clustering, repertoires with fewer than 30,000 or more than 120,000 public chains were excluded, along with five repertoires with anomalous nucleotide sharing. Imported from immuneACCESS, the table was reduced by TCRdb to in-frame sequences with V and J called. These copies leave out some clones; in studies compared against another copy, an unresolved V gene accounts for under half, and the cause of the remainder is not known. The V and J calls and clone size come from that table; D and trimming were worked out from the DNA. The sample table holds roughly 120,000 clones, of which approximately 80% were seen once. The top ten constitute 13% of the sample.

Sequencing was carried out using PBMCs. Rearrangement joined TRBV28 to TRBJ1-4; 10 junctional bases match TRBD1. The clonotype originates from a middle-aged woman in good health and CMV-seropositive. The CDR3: CASRTLGTGANEKLFF. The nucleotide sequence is TGTGCCAGCAGGACCCTCGGGACAGGGGCAAATGAAAAACTGTTTTTT.